This TCR beta chain was identified during a study of cytomegalovirus exposure and HLA in healthy donors. This clone was seen only once. Primers for the PCR totalled 60 Vbeta and 13 Jbeta. TCRdb's table, derived via immunoSEQ multiplex PCR, lists solely in-frame clones and lacks some. The data hold around 130,000 clones, with 50% to 80% observed a single time. Sequences were obtained from PBMCs. The source is a woman aged 40 to 50 in good health and CMV-seropositive.

CDR3 in DNA: TGTGCCAGCAGCGGGACAGGGGGCCGGGAGACCCAGTACTTC. This codes for CASSGTGGRETQYF. This sequence joins TRBV5-5 and TRBJ2-5; 12 nucleotides match TRBD1. Germline CDR1 reads SGHKS; CDR2 reads YYEKEE (reference sequence). The V segment lost 4 bases and the J segment 5 bases; nucleotides outside the gene matches: 3. The CDR3 length is 14 residues.